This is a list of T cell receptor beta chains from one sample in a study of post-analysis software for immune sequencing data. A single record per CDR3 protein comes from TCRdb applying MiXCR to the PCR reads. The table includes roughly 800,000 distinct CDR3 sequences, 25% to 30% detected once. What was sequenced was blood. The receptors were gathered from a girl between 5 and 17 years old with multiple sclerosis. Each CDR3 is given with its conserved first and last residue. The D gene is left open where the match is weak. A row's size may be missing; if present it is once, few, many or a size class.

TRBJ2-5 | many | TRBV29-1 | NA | TGCAGCGTTCGAGTTGAGGGGTCGGGGGAGACCCAGTACTTC | CSVRVEGSGETQYF
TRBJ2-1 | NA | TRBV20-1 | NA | TGCAGCCTTCACCGGGCCATCTCCCACAATGAGCAGTTCTTC | CSLHRAISHNEQFF
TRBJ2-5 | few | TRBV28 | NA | TGTGCCAGCGGGCCGGCGGAGGAGGGATCAGAGACCCAGTACTTC | CASGPAEEGSETQYF
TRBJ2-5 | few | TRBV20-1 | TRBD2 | TGCAGTGCTAGTGAACTAGCGGGGGGGCTGGGAGAGACCCAGTACTTC | CSASELAGGLGETQYF
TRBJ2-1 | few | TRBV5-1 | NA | TGCGCCAGCAGTTGGCTTACTGGGCGGCAAAGCTCCTACAATGAGCAGTTCTTC | CASSWLTGRQSSYNEQFF
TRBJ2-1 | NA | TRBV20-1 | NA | TGCAGTGCTAGCGGGAGCACCTACAATGAGCAGTTCTTC | CSASGSTYNEQFF
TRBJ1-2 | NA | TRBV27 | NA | TGTGCCAGCAGTTTATTGCCAGGGGCTAACTATGGCTACACCTTC | CASSLLPGANYGYTF
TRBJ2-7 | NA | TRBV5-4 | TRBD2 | TGTGCCAGCAGCTTGGGAGGCGGGAGGGGCGAGCAGTACTTC | CASSLGGGRGEQYF
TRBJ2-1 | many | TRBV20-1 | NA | TGCAGTGCAGAACCTATTGGGGGCTCCGAGCAGTTCTTC | CSAEPIGGSEQFF
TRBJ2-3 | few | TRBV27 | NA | TGTGCCAGCAGTTCCGTGGCAGGGTGGGAAGATACGCAGTATTTT | CASSSVAGWEDTQYF
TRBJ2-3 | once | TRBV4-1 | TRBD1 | TGCGCCAGCAGCCATACCGGGACAGACCCAGATACGCAGTATTTT | CASSHTGTDPDTQYF
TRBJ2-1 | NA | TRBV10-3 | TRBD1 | TGTGCCATCAGTGCCCGGGACAGGGCTAACAATGAGCAGTTCTTC | CAISARDRANNEQFF
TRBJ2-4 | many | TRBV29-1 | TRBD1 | TGCAGCGCCGGGACAGAAAACATTCAGTACTTC | CSAGTENIQYF
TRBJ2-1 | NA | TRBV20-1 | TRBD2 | TGCAGTGCTAGCGTCCCGGGACTAGCGAGGGACAATGAGCAGTTCTTC | CSASVPGLARDNEQFF
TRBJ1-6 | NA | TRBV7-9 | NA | TGTGCCAGCAGCCCCCGTGTGGATTCACCCCTCCACTTT | CASSPRVDSPLHF
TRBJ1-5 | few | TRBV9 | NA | TGTGCCAGCAGCGTTTCAGGGACCCCGGGTCAGCCCCAGCATTTT | CASSVSGTPGQPQHF
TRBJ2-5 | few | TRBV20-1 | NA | TGCAGTGCTGAACGGACAGTTAGAATCCAAGAGACCCAGTACTTC | CSAERTVRIQETQYF
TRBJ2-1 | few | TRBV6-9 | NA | TGTGCCAGCAGTCCGCGACACGGTGGGTACAATGAGCAGTTCTTC | CASSPRHGGYNEQFF
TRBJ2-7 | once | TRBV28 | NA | TGTGCCAGCAGTTCGCCGGGCGAAAGAGTCGCGGCCGAGCAGTACTTC | CASSSPGERVAAEQYF